This entry describes one TCR beta chain. The treatment here: randomized to nivolumab then ipilimumab (arm A) or the reverse (arm B). These data are taken from a study of sequential checkpoint blockade in melanoma. Study background: TCRβ was sequenced from DNA of 91 pretreatment tumors. Matched biopsies came pretreatment and at week 13 for about 24 patients.

V lost 4 bases and J lost 3, with 9 bases in between. Germline CDR1 is WSHSY and CDR2 is SAAADI. This CDR3 has 13 residues. Here immunoSEQ multiplex PCR was the method, and the copy in TCRdb shows in-frame clones only, minus some. The sample includes about 10,000 clones, less than 30% of them seen just once. The sequenced sample was tumor tissue (inferred from file names), obtained from a patient given nivolumab and ipilimumab in sequence. The chain links TRBV10-2 to TRBJ1-1, with TRBD1 as a possible D gene (5 bases). The TCR originated in a human donor with melanoma. The chain's CDR3 is CASSVGGDTEAFF. In nucleotides, the CDR3 is TGCGCCAGCAGTGTTGGGGGAGACACTGAAGCTTTCTTT.